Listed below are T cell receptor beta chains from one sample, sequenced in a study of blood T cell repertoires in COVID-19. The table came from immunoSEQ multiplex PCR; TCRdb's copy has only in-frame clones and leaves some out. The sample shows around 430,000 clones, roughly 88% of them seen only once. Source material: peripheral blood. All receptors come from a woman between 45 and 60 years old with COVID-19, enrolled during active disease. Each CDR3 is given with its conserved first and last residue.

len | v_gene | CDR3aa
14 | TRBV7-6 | CASSFSGPLAPLHF
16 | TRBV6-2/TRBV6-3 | CASSKIRGSRTDTQYF
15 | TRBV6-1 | CASSERDRSGNIQYF
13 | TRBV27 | CASRGQGKNIQYF
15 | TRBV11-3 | CASSSHGLSTDTQYF
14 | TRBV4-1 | CASSHVTSTDTQYF
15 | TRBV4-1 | CASSQVEGVKTEAFF
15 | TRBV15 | CATSRDPGQESKQYF
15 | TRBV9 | CASSVGDSPNEKLFF
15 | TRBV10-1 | CASSDKRGVDNEQFF
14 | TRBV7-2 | CASSSLGPSDTQYF
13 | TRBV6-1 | CASSELQSYGYTF
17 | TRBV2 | CASSTAGGDFSYNEQFF
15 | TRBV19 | CASSRPGGENNEQFF
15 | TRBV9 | CASSAGTGGSYEQYF
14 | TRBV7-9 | CASSSDRSRYEQYF
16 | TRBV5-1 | CASSLGPGGNTGELFF
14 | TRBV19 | CASRPGTAVGELFF
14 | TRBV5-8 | CASSLGHSPYEQYF
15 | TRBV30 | CAWSSDSSSGNTIYF
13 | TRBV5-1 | CASSLSGMDGYTF
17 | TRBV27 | CASSFLGGSSYNSPLHF
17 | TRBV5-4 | CASSSRTGGSYNSPLHF
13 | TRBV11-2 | CASSSRGDYEQYF
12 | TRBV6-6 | CASLGGRTEAFF
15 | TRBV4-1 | CASSQVLLQNTEAFF
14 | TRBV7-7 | CASSRTVNQETQYF
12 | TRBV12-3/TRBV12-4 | CASSFGSYGYTF
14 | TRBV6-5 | CASSPGGPRGRQYF
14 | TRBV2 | CASSVDRGAGEQYF
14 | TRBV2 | CASSVGLAYNEQFF
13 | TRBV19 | CASSMNSNYGYTF
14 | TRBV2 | CASTSQGLQETQYF
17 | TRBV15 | CATSRLRDRVMNTEAFF
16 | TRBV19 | CASRGAEDSYNSPLHF
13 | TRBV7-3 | CASSLWQGSGYTF
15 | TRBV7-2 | CASSLVYGGEYEQYF
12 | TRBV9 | CASSVLGDGYTF
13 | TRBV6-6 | CASSRRATGEQFF
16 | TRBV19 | CASSIGLAGRNGELFF
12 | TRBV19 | CGPGVQNTEAFF
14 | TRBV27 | CASSDRGPPQPQHF
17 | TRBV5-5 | CASSLKTGATGNSPLHF
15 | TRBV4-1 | CASSQETSGSDTQYF
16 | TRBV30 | CAWSADDYFSGNTIYF
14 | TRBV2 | CAIHSTAMNTEAFF
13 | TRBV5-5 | CASSQTGEGGYTF
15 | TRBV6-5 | CASRSGHRGNYGYTF
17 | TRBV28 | CASSGFGADSYQETQYF
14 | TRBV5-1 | CASSRDTQNEKLFF
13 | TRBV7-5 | CASEFGFSYEQYF
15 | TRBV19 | CASSHNPGQLNEQFF
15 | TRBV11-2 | CASSPRGGSGGTQYF
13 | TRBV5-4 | CASSLAGAGGYTF
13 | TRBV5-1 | CASSGDRGNGYTF